Listed below are T cell receptor beta chains from one sample, sequenced in a study of blood T cell repertoires in COVID-19. The repertoire was sequenced with immunoSEQ multiplex PCR; TCRdb's copy has only in-frame clones and lacks some. Of 25,000 to 35,000 clones in the sample, roughly nine tenths were seen once. The specimen was peripheral blood. The receptors originated from an elderly man with acute or convalescent COVID-19. Each CDR3 is given with its conserved first and last residue. D genes are given only for firm matches. Clone size appears in some rows only: once, few, many, or a class for an expanded clone.

D,length,V,size,J,DNA,CDR3
TRBD1,14,TRBV10-3,.,TRBJ1-2,TGTGCCATCAGTGAGTCAGGGACAGGCTATGGCTACACCTTC,CAISESGTGYGYTF
TRBD1,17,TRBV28,.,TRBJ1-3,TGTGCCGTAGACCCGGACAGGGAGGACTGGTGGGGAAACACCATATATTTT,CAVDPDREDWWGNTIYF
TRBD2,16,TRBV18,once,TRBJ2-1,TGTGCCAGCTCAATTCTAGCGGGAGAGCCCTACAATGAGCAGTTCTTC,CASSILAGEPYNEQFF
TRBD1,16,TRBV27,.,TRBJ1-2,TGTGCCAGCAGTTTCTCCGGGACAGTACTTTTCTATGGCTACACCTTC,CASSFSGTVLFYGYTF
.,13,TRBV6-5,.,TRBJ2-3,TGTGCCAGCAGTTACTCGCGTGGAGATACGCAGTATTTT,CASSYSRGDTQYF
TRBD1,16,TRBV28,.,TRBJ1-6,TGTGCCAGCAGTTTCCCAGGGGGCTCAATCAATTCACCCCTCCACTTT,CASSFPGGSINSPLHF
TRBD2,14,TRBV11-3,.,TRBJ2-7,TGTGCCAGCAACCCGGGACTAGACACCTACGAGCAGTACTTC,CASNPGLDTYEQYF
.,16,TRBV7-2,few,TRBJ2-1,TGTGCCAGCAGCTTGCAGGGGCCTAGTTCCTACAATGAGCAGTTCTTC,CASSLQGPSSYNEQFF
.,14,TRBV6-1,.,TRBJ1-6,TGTGCCAGCAGTGAAGTCCAGGGAAATTCACCCCTCCACTTT,CASSEVQGNSPLHF
.,14,TRBV15,.,TRBJ2-7,TGTGCCACCAGCAGAGACCCAGGTGGCGCCGAGCAGTACTTC,CATSRDPGGAEQYF
TRBD1,16,TRBV19,once,TRBJ1-3,TGTGCCAGTAGTGGACGACAGGGGTTCTCTGGAAACACCATATATTTT,CASSGRQGFSGNTIYF
.,14,TRBV15,.,TRBJ1-2,TGTGCCACCAGCAGAGATCGAAGTGCGTATGGCTACACCTTC,CATSRDRSAYGYTF
TRBD1,13,TRBV10-3,.,TRBJ2-7,TGTGCCATCAGTGGGACAGGGGGCTACGAGCAGTACTTC,CAISGTGGYEQYF
.,14,TRBV28,.,TRBJ2-7,TGTGCCAGCAATAGACTCTACACCTCCTACGAGCAGTACTTC,CASNRLYTSYEQYF
TRBD2,15,TRBV28,.,TRBJ2-7,TGTGCCAGCAGTTCCCGACTAGCGGGAACCTACGAGCAGTACTTC,CASSSRLAGTYEQYF
.,16,TRBV10-3,few,TRBJ2-1,TGTGCCATCAGTGAGGTCCCCCCGAGCTCCTACAATGAGCAGTTCTTC,CAISEVPPSSYNEQFF
.,13,TRBV20-1,.,TRBJ1-3,TGCAGTGCTAGTACTGCGTCTGGAAACACCATATATTTT,CSASTASGNTIYF
.,14,TRBV4-1,.,TRBJ1-2,TGCGCCAGCAGCCAAGAAGACAGCATCTATGGCTACACCTTC,CASSQEDSIYGYTF
TRBD1,15,TRBV7-2,.,TRBJ2-7,TGTGCCAGCAGCTTAGGCGGGGACAGGACCTACGAGCAGTACTTC,CASSLGGDRTYEQYF
.,15,TRBV28,.,TRBJ2-7,TGTGCCAGCAGTTTATGGGGGCGGGACAGCTACGAGCAGTACTTC,CASSLWGRDSYEQYF
.,17,TRBV21-1,.,TRBJ2-3,TGTGCCAGCAGCAAAGGACAGGGGAGGGGGGAGACAGATACGCAGTATTTT,CASSKGQGRGETDTQYF
TRBD1,13,TRBV5-1,few,TRBJ1-1,TGCGCCAGCAGCTTGGACAGGGGGGGAAAAGCTTTCTTT,CASSLDRGGKAFF
.,13,TRBV7-9,.,TRBJ2-1,TGTGCCAGCAGCTTATCAGGAGGCGATGAGCAGTTCTTC,CASSLSGGDEQFF
TRBD2,16,TRBV14,.,TRBJ2-2,TGTGCCAGCAGCCAACGGACTAGCTTTGACACCGGGGAGCTGTTTTTT,CASSQRTSFDTGELFF
.,14,TRBV28,once,TRBJ2-2,TGTGCCAGCAGGGGGCCAGTAAGGACCGGGGAGCTGTTTTTT,CASRGPVRTGELFF
.,13,TRBV29-1,.,TRBJ1-4,TGCAGCGTTGCCCAAAACTTGAATGAAAAACTGTTTTTT,CSVAQNLNEKLFF
.,15,TRBV6-1,.,TRBJ1-2,TGTGCCAGCAGTGAATCAGCTGGGGAGGGGTATGGCTACACCTTC,CASSESAGEGYGYTF
.,14,TRBV11-1,.,TRBJ2-7,TGTGCCAGCAGCTTCCGGCTGCGGTCCTACGAGCAGTACTTC,CASSFRLRSYEQYF
TRBD2,16,TRBV7-6,.,TRBJ2-5,TGTGCCAGCAGCTCGACCCCCGGCGGGAGAGGGGAGACCCAGTACTTC,CASSSTPGGRGETQYF
TRBD2,14,TRBV5-1,.,TRBJ2-5,TGCGCCAGCAGCGAACCGGGACTACAAGAGACCCAGTACTTC,CASSEPGLQETQYF
.,12,TRBV7-2,.,TRBJ1-3,TGTGCCAGCAGCCCTAACCGGGACACCATATATTTT,CASSPNRDTIYF
TRBD2,16,TRBV18,few,TRBJ2-7,TGTGCCAGCTCACCAGGGAGGGATAGGAGCTCCTACGAGCAGTACTTC,CASSPGRDRSSYEQYF
.,14,TRBV2,once,TRBJ1-1,TGTGCCAGCAGTCGGACAGTCATGAACACTGAAGCTTTCTTT,CASSRTVMNTEAFF
.,12,TRBV12-3/TRBV12-4,.,TRBJ1-6,TGTGCCAGCAGTTTTCCGAGTTCACCCCTCCACTTT,CASSFPSSPLHF